This T cell receptor beta chain came from a study of chemoradiotherapy in HPV16-positive cancers. Per germline, CDR1 LNHDA and CDR2 SQIVND (reference sequence). This CDR3 comprises 14 residues. The V gene lost 3 bases and the J gene lost 7 bases, with 13 bases spanning the gap. As for this clone: What it binds is not known.

The method was immunoSEQ multiplex PCR; TCRdb's version includes in-frame clones alone and lacks a portion of them. The data contain roughly 15,000 clones, nearly 80% of them seen just once; the ten biggest clones take up roughly 9.8%. Overall study findings and caveats: Better recurrence-free survival went with HPV-responsive T-cell expansion in HPV16-positive patients.

The chain uses TRBV19 and TRBJ2-1; D possibly corresponds to TRBD2 (7 bases). The TCR was taken from a human donor with HPV-associated anogenital cancer. Sample acquisition took place from a patient who underwent chemoradiotherapy. In DNA form, the CDR3 reads TGTGCCAGTAGTATTTGGGGGGGCCGGAATGAGCAGTTCTTC. It is translated as CASSIWGGRNEQFF.